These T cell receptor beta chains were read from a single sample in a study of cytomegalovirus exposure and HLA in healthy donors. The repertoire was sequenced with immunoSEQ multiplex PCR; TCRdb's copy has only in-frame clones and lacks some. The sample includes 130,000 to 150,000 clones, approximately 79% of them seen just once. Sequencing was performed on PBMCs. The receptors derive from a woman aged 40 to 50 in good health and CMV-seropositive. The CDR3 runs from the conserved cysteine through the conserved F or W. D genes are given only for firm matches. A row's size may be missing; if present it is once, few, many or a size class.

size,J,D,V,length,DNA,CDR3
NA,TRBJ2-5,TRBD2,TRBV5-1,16,TGCGCCAGCAGCTTGAGAGGTAGCGGGGGGGGAGAGACCCAGTACTTC,CASSLRGSGGGETQYF
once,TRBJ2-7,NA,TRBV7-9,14,TGTGCCAGCAGCAACTCGGGCAGGGACTACGAGCAGTACTTC,CASSNSGRDYEQYF
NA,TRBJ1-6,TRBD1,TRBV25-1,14,TGTGCCAGCGGGTGGACAGGGGTAGGATCACCCCTCCACTTT,CASGWTGVGSPLHF
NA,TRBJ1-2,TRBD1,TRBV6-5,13,TGTGCCAGCAGACCCCGACAGGGGTCTGGCTACACCTTC,CASRPRQGSGYTF
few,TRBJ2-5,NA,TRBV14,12,TGTGCCAGCAGCCATAAATCGGGGACCCAGTACTTC,CASSHKSGTQYF
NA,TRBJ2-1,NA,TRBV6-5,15,TGTGCCAGCAGTTACTCGGGTAGCTTTTACAATGAGCAGTTCTTC,CASSYSGSFYNEQFF
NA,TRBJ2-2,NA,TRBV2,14,TGTGCCAGCAGAAGCTCTGAGGCCACCGGGGAGCTGTTTTTT,CASRSSEATGELFF
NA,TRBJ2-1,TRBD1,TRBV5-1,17,TGCGCCAGCAGCTTGGGACCCGGACAGGTCTTCGGTAATGAGCAGTTCTTC,CASSLGPGQVFGNEQFF
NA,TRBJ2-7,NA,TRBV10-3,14,TGTGCCATCAGTCCCAGACAGAATAACTACGAGCAGTACTTC,CAISPRQNNYEQYF
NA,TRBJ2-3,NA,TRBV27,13,TGTGCCAGCAGTGGGAGAGTCCCAGATACGCAGTATTTT,CASSGRVPDTQYF
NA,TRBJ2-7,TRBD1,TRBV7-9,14,TGTGCCAGCAGTGACAGGGGGCCCATCGACGAGCAGTACTTC,CASSDRGPIDEQYF
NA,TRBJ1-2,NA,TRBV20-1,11,TGCAGTGCTAGTTTACAGTCTGGCTACACCTTC,CSASLQSGYTF
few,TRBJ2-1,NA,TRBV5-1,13,TGCGCCAGCAGCATCGGACCGGGGAATGAGCAGTTCTTC,CASSIGPGNEQFF